These 12 T cell receptor beta chains were all obtained from the same sample, sequenced in a study of identifying expanded T cells in peripheral blood. Sequencing used immunoSEQ multiplex PCR; TCRdb keeps in-frame clones, though not all of them. There are fewer than 130,000 clones in the sample; more than 85% occur only once, and roughly 17% lies in the top ten. The sequenced material came from blood. The receptors derive from a person between 18 and 75 years old in good health.

This clone was observed a single time. Possible read error: a much larger clone is one base away. V usage is TRBV11-2 and J usage is TRBJ1-6; D not resolved. The V gene lost 5 bases and the J gene lost 3 bases, with 14 bases spanning the gap. CDR3 length equals 16 residues. Germline V gene data show CDR1 as SGHAT and CDR2 as FQNNGV. The CDR3: CASSQDQDYYNSPLHF. DNA for the CDR3: TGTGCCAGCAGCCAAGATCAGGACTACTATAATTCACCCCTCCACTTT.

The V call is TRBV27, the J call TRBJ1-2, with D possibly matching TRBD1 (6 bases). CDR1 is MNHEY, CDR2 SMNVEV, per germline (reference sequence). V was pared by 8 bases and J by 5 bases, with 18 bases between. This CDR3 has 14 amino acids. The chain's CDR3 is CASHGRGSRYGYTF. CDR3 nucleotide sequence: TGTGCCAGCCATGGGAGGGGGTCTAGGTATGGCTACACCTTC.

This clone was recorded only once. The rearrangement joins TRBV18 to TRBJ2-5; D is ambiguous. The germline V gene has CDR1 KGHSH and CDR2 LQKENI. V was shortened by 2 bases and J by 1 base, with 5 bases between the two germline ends. The CDR3 is 13 amino acids. The CDR3: CASSPGAQETQYF. CDR3 nucleotide sequence: TGTGCCAGCTCACCAGGAGCCCAAGAGACCCAGTACTTC.

This chain links TRBV15 with TRBJ1-2; 9 bases match TRBD1. There are 16 residues in the CDR3. The germline gives CDR1 LNHNV, CDR2 YYDKDF (reference sequence). V gave up 0 bases and J gave up 0 bases; unmatched junction bases: 2. The CDR3: CATSRDGTGTNYGYTF. The CDR3 coding sequence is TGTGCCACCAGCAGAGACGGGACAGGGACTAACTATGGCTACACCTTC.

CDR3 nucleotide sequence: TGTGCCAGCAGCTTAGGGCCGGGTAATTCACCCCTCCACTTT. The encoded protein is CASSLGPGNSPLHF. V gene TRBV11-2 combines with J gene TRBJ1-6; D unresolved. Germline V gives CDR1 SGHAT, CDR2 FQNNGV. CDR3 length equals 14 residues. The V gene lost 1 base and the J gene lost 6 bases, with 7 bases spanning the gap.

The chain links TRBV7-2 to TRBJ1-5; D not resolved. V lost 6 bases and J 7 bases, leaving 13 bases between the germline ends. The CDR3 length is 13 residues. Germline assignment: CDR1 SGHTA and CDR2 FQGNSA. In nucleotides, the CDR3 is TGTGCCAGCAGTACTCAAGGGCGACAGCCCCAGCATTTT. Translation: CASSTQGRQPQHF.

The genes are TRBV11-2 and TRBJ2-2, with 8 bases aligning to TRBD1. The CDR3 runs to 18 residues. The germline gives CDR1 SGHAT, CDR2 FQNNGV. The trim removed 4 bases at V and 5 bases at J, leaving 15 bases unmatched. The DNA of the CDR3 is TGTGCCAGCAGCTCACGAAGCGGAGGGCAGGGGGCAACCGGGGAGCTGTTTTTT. It codes for CASSSRSGGQGATGELFF.

The chain carries TRBV6-5 and TRBJ2-5, with TRBD2 matching over 8 bases. Germline V CDR1 and CDR2: MNHEY, SVGAGI. V shed 6 bases, J shed 5 bases, and the junction held 8 bases outside the gene matches. The CDR3 is 14 residues long. The CDR3 region has the DNA TGTGCCAGCAGGGGACTAGGGGGGGCGGAGACCCAGTACTTC. Translated, it gives CASRGLGGAETQYF.

The chain carries TRBV7-8 and TRBJ2-2; the D gene is possibly TRBD2 (6 bases). Trimming stripped 5 bases from V and 8 bases from J, with 15 bases between. Per the germline V gene, CDR1 is SGHVS and CDR2 is FQNEAQ. The CDR3 sequence is 14 residues long. The CDR3 protein is CASSRDSSAGELFF. The CDR3 coding sequence is TGTGCCAGCAGCCGGGACTCCTCCGCGGGGGAGCTGTTTTTT.

This clone was seen once. The chain uses TRBV5-6 and TRBJ1-2; perhaps TRBD1 as D (5 bases). Germline CDR1 and CDR2: SGHDT and YYEEEE. The CDR3 is made up of 13 amino acids. With 7 bases removed from V and 1 base from J, the gap between germline ends came to 11 bases. The CDR3 region has the DNA TGTGCCAGCCACGACAGTTTTAACTATGGCTACACCTTC. Translated: CASHDSFNYGYTF.

The chain links TRBV4-2 to TRBJ2-2; 9 bases line up with TRBD2. The CDR3 runs to 15 residues. J was trimmed by 4 bases and V by 3 bases; bases with no gene match: 3. CDR1 and CDR2 (germline): LGHNA, YNFKEQ. CDR3 sequence: CASSHEAGGTGELFF. The CDR3 nucleotides read TGTGCCAGCAGCCACGAAGCGGGGGGCACCGGGGAGCTGTTTTTT.

V usage is TRBV7-6 and J usage is TRBJ2-1, with TRBD2 matching over 7 bases. CDR3 size: 16 residues. Germline assignment: CDR1 SGHVS and CDR2 FNYEAQ. The ends lost 1 base at V and 8 bases at J; junction bases unmatched: 11. DNA for the CDR3: TGTGCCAGCAGCTTAGTGAGCGGGGATCGACTCGATGAGCAGTTCTTC. It yields the protein CASSLVSGDRLDEQFF.